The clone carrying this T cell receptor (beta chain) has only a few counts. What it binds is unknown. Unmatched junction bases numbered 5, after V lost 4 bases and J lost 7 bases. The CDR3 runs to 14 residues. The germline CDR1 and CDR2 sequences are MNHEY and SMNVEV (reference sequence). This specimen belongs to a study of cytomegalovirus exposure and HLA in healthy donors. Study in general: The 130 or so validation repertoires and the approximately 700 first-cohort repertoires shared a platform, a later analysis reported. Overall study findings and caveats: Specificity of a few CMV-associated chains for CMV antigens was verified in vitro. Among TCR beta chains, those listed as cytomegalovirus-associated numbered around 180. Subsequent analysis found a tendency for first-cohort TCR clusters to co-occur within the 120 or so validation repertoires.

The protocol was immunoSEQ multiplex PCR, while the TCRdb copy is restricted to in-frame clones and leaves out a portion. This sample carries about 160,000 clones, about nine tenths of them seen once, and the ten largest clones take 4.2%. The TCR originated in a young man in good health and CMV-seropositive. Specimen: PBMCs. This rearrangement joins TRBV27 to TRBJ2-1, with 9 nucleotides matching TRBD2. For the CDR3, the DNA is TGTGCCAGCAGTTCATACACTAGCGGGAATGAGCAGTTCTTC. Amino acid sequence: CASSSYTSGNEQFF.